These T cell receptor beta chains were read from a single sample in a study of beta chain features in type 1 diabetes. TCRdb keeps only in-frame clones here, not all; method: immunoSEQ multiplex PCR. The data show a few hundred thousand clones, 15% to 20% seen once. Material: naive CD4+ T cells from blood. The receptor source for this set is a man aged 30 to 45 with type 1 diabetes. Each CDR3 is given with its conserved first and last residue.

V gene: TRBV29-1
J gene: TRBJ1-1
CDR3 protein: CSWGQQNTEAFF

V gene: TRBV25-1
J gene: TRBJ2-5
CDR3 protein: CARITVGETQYF

V gene: TRBV28
J gene: TRBJ2-2
CDR3 protein: CASSGQGAPRTGELFF

V gene: TRBV10-3
J gene: TRBJ1-1
CDR3 protein: CATRVLGTEAFF

V gene: TRBV7-9
J gene: TRBJ2-5
CDR3 protein: CASREQETQYF

V gene: TRBV10-3
J gene: TRBJ2-7
CDR3 protein: CAISETAEQYF

V gene: TRBV6-5
J gene: TRBJ2-6
CDR3 protein: CASSSQGYGANVLTF

V gene: TRBV7-2
J gene: TRBJ2-7
CDR3 protein: CASSRGQAYEQYF

V gene: TRBV29-1
J gene: TRBJ2-7
CDR3 protein: CSVVPGRPYEQYF

V gene: TRBV4-3
J gene: TRBJ2-2
CDR3 protein: CASSQDRAGELFF

V gene: TRBV20-1
J gene: TRBJ2-3
CDR3 protein: CSARVFDTQYF

V gene: TRBV2
J gene: TRBJ2-5
CDR3 protein: CAIPLGDQETQYF

V gene: TRBV7-9
J gene: TRBJ2-1
CDR3 protein: CASSLFQDNEQFF

V gene: TRBV10-3
J gene: TRBJ2-2
CDR3 protein: CAISPLAGGPDGELFF

V gene: TRBV5-6
J gene: TRBJ2-3
CDR3 protein: CASSLDGGGWTDTQYF

V gene: TRBV30
J gene: TRBJ2-2
CDR3 protein: CAWSWVGELFF

V gene: TRBV27
J gene: TRBJ2-5
CDR3 protein: CASSLSGGREIETQYF

V gene: TRBV9
J gene: TRBJ2-5
CDR3 protein: CASSGTSGVQETQYF

V gene: TRBV30
J gene: TRBJ2-1
CDR3 protein: CAWSYGSYNEQFF

V gene: TRBV6-1
J gene: TRBJ2-3
CDR3 protein: CASSYEDTDTQYF

V gene: TRBV29-1
J gene: TRBJ2-1
CDR3 protein: CSGRRQGDEQFF

V gene: TRBV14
J gene: TRBJ2-6
CDR3 protein: CASSQPGLHSGANVLTF

V gene: TRBV7-9
J gene: TRBJ2-3
CDR3 protein: CASSRGLAPSTDTQYF

V gene: TRBV5-1
J gene: TRBJ2-3
CDR3 protein: CASSLVGDTQYF

V gene: TRBV30
J gene: TRBJ2-1
CDR3 protein: CAWSSAGGFNEQFF

V gene: TRBV5-4
J gene: TRBJ2-3
CDR3 protein: CASSLAQRDTQYF

V gene: TRBV6-1
J gene: TRBJ2-1
CDR3 protein: CASSSRGNEQFF

V gene: TRBV28
J gene: TRBJ2-1
CDR3 protein: CASSPIRAEQFF

V gene: TRBV27
J gene: TRBJ2-5
CDR3 protein: CASSLAGSETQYF

V gene: TRBV27
J gene: TRBJ2-4
CDR3 protein: CASWGAGSAKNIQYF

V gene: TRBV5-1
J gene: TRBJ2-5
CDR3 protein: CASSLPAGGGETQYF

V gene: TRBV30
J gene: TRBJ2-5
CDR3 protein: CAWGGPLATQYF

V gene: TRBV7-9
J gene: TRBJ2-3
CDR3 protein: CASSPDGAGTDTQYF

V gene: TRBV27
J gene: TRBJ2-7
CDR3 protein: CASTEVKREGSYEQYF

V gene: TRBV29-1
J gene: TRBJ1-2
CDR3 protein: CSVEGKRGYGYTF

V gene: TRBV30
J gene: TRBJ2-7
CDR3 protein: CAWSPTGYEQYF

V gene: TRBV6-5
J gene: TRBJ2-7
CDR3 protein: CASSTRGVVDEQYF

V gene: TRBV7-9
J gene: TRBJ2-7
CDR3 protein: CASSPWTATYEQYF

V gene: TRBV5-1
J gene: TRBJ2-4
CDR3 protein: CASSPGTGGIQYF

V gene: TRBV5-4
J gene: TRBJ2-7
CDR3 protein: CASSSTSGSYEQYF

V gene: TRBV30
J gene: TRBJ1-5
CDR3 protein: CAWGRGASNQPQHF

V gene: TRBV29-1
J gene: TRBJ2-1
CDR3 protein: CSVEINEQFF

V gene: TRBV9
J gene: TRBJ1-1
CDR3 protein: CASSARQGVNTEAFF

V gene: TRBV5-1
J gene: TRBJ2-7
CDR3 protein: CASSLTGLSYEQYF